One and the same sample provided the 29 T cell receptor beta chains below, sequenced in a study of blood T cells in healthy people across ages. Next came a second PCR, run for about 7 to 12 cycles, which used a sample-barcoded 5' primer along with a J-beta primer mix. Using its own MiXCR run on the 5' RACE reads, TCRdb lists one record per CDR3 protein. Of about 1.4 million distinct CDR3 sequences listed, 55% to 75% were seen once; the top ten hold roughly 6.3%. What was sequenced was blood. All receptors come from a man between 18 and 29 years old in good health.

This clonotype was seen a few times. The CDR3 spells CASSFRGTAKNIQYF. The CDR3 region has the DNA TGCGCCAGCAGCTTTCGCGGGACAGCCAAAAACATTCAGTACTTC. The V and J genes are TRBV5-1 and TRBJ2-4, with TRBD2 as a possible D gene (6 bases). The CDR3 is 15 residues long. Looked up from germline, CDR1 is SGHRS and CDR2 is YFSETQ. V lost 2 bases, J lost 0 bases, and 9 bases lay in between.

This chain joins TRBV4-3 and TRBJ2-4; no clear D. The CDR3 has 16 residues. The germline gives CDR1 LGHNA, CDR2 YSLEER. Deletions cut 0 bases from V and 0 bases from J, with 9 bases between. DNA of the CDR3: TGCGCCAGCAGCCAAGATCCTCGGCTAGCCAAAAACATTCAGTACTTC. It specifies CASSQDPRLAKNIQYF.

This chain connects TRBV12-3 or TRBV12-4 to TRBJ1-6, with 7 bases that match TRBD1. The CDR3 totals 15 residues. J lost 10 bases, V lost 2 bases, and 8 bases had no gene match. CDR3 sequence: CASSLSTGLGSPLHF. Written as DNA, the CDR3 is TGTGCCAGCAGTTTATCGACAGGGTTGGGGTCACCCCTCCACTTT.

This chain joins TRBV5-4 and TRBJ2-4; 7 bases line up with TRBD2. The assigned J gene may be wrong: the sequence end matches TRBJ2-7 better. The CDR3 covers 14 residues. CDR1 and CDR2 from the germline V gene are SGHNT and YYREEE (reference sequence). CDR3 sequence: CASSFAGVPYEQYF. Here the CDR3 DNA reads TGTGCCAGCAGCTTCGCGGGAGTTCCATACGAGCAGTACTTC.

The sample holds a few counts of this clonotype. V is TRBV29-1 and J is TRBJ2-1, with 13 bases that match TRBD2. The CDR3 is 12 amino acids. Germline V gives CDR1 SQVTM, CDR2 ANQGSEA. V lost 5 bases, J lost 15 bases, and 7 bases stayed unmatched. As DNA, the CDR3 is TGCAGCGTTAAGGGACTAGCGGGAAGGGGGTTCTTC. It codes for CSVKGLAGRGFF.

The chain combines TRBV25-1 with TRBJ1-1; D unclear. Trimming removed 2 bases at V and 7 bases at J, with 14 bases between. Germline values: CDR1 MGHDK, CDR2 SYGVNS. The length of the CDR3 is 14 residues. In DNA, the CDR3 is TGTGCCAGCAGTGAACCAGGCGGGAATCTTGAAGCTTTCTTT. It codes for CASSEPGGNLEAFF.

The chain uses TRBV6-1 and TRBJ2-7; D possibly corresponds to TRBD1 (6 bases). In germline, CDR1 is MNHNS, CDR2 SASEGT. The CDR3 length is 14 residues. The ends were cut back, 3 bases at V and 4 bases at J, with 13 bases in the middle. CDR3 residues: CASSDLNRVYEQYF. CDR3 bases: TGTGCCAGCAGTGATTTGAACAGGGTTTACGAGCAGTACTTC.

For the CDR3, the DNA is TGTGCCAGCAGTTACCTTTGGGTGGGACAGGGTAGCTATGGCTACACCTTC. Amino acids: CASSYLWVGQGSYGYTF. The chain combines TRBV6-5 with TRBJ1-2, with 9 bases lining up with TRBD1. The CDR3 totals 17 residues. Germline CDR1 and CDR2: MNHEY and SVGAGI. J lost 4 bases, V lost 2 bases, and 11 bases had no gene match.

The rearrangement joins TRBV6-5 to TRBJ2-5; the match to TRBD2 covers 9 bases. Germline V gene lookup returns CDR1 MNHEY and CDR2 SVGAGI. The CDR3 contains 15 residues. V trimming: 8 bases; J trimming: 1 base; junction bases outside the gene matches: 8. Here the CDR3 DNA reads TGTGCCAGCGGACTAGCTAGCGGGGTCCAAGAGACCCAGTACTTC. Its translation: CASGLASGVQETQYF.

This clonotype has just one count. CDR3 nucleotide sequence: TGTGCCAGCAGCTTAGCGAGCAGCGACGCCTATGGCTACACCTTC. It translates to CASSLASSDAYGYTF. The chain uses TRBV7-2 and TRBJ1-2, with no clear D. V lost 0 bases, J lost 4 bases, and 12 bases lay in between. CDR3 length equals 15 residues. The germline V gene has CDR1 SGHTA and CDR2 FQGNSA.

This sequence joins TRBV7-2 and TRBJ2-7, with D tentatively TRBD1 (6 bases). This CDR3 is built from 16 residues. Deletions cut 7 bases from V and 7 bases from J, with 26 bases between. Germline-derived CDR1 and CDR2 are SGHTA and FQGNSA. As DNA, the CDR3 is TGTGCCAGCACTCGCATGCGTGGGCAGGGGTCGGGGGAGCAGTACTTC. As protein: CASTRMRGQGSGEQYF.

The CDR3 nucleotides are TGCGCCAGCAGCTTGGGCAGCGGGACAACCTATGGCTACACCTTC. Encoded protein: CASSLGSGTTYGYTF. The chain couples TRBV5-1 to TRBJ1-2; D is possibly TRBD1 (6 bases). The CDR3 consists of 15 residues. Germline V gives CDR1 SGHRS, CDR2 YFSETQ. Trimming pared 0 bases from V and 4 bases from J, leaving 13 bases between.

The rearrangement links TRBV5-1 to TRBJ2-3; D is ambiguous. The V gene's germline CDR1 is SGHRS and CDR2 YFSETQ. V was cut by 0 bases and J by 6 bases, with 20 bases left in between. This CDR3 contains 17 residues. The CDR3 DNA reads TGCGCCAGCAGCTTGGGACGTTTAGAGGTCGCTTTTGATACGCAGTATTTT. Encoded protein: CASSLGRLEVAFDTQYF.

This sequence joins TRBV29-1 and TRBJ2-1, with TRBD2 as a possible D gene (6 bases). V dropped 0 bases and J dropped 2 bases, with 14 bases sitting between them. In germline, CDR1 is SQVTM, CDR2 ANQGSEA. CDR3 length: 16 amino acids. The DNA of the CDR3 is TGCAGCGTTGAAGACGCGCCTTGGGGGGCCTACAATGAGCAGTTCTTC. This gives the protein CSVEDAPWGAYNEQFF.

V usage is TRBV4-1 and J usage is TRBJ2-4, with D perhaps being TRBD1 or TRBD2 (6 bases each). V was pared by 5 bases and J by 3 bases, with 17 bases between. In germline, CDR1 is MGHRA, CDR2 YSYEKL. This CDR3 has 16 amino acids. The CDR3 nucleotides are TGCGCCAGCAGCGGTAGGGGGGAATGGGGCAAAAACATTCAGTACTTC. It specifies CASSGRGEWGKNIQYF.

The CDR3 spells CASFFLTTQFSEAFF. Here the CDR3 DNA reads TGTGCCAGCTTTTTCTTGACAACACAATTCTCTGAAGCTTTCTTT. This rearrangement joins TRBV27 to TRBJ1-1, with unresolved D. Trimming left V 8 bases short and J 6 bases short, with 22 bases between. CDR1 MNHEY and CDR2 SMNVEV come from the germline V gene (reference sequence). There are 15 residues in the CDR3.

This rearrangement joins TRBV25-1 to TRBJ2-2; TRBD1 matches at 8 bases. CDR3 size: 19 residues. J lost 0 bases, V lost 1 base, and 10 bases had no gene match. Germline values: CDR1 MGHDK, CDR2 SYGVNS. DNA for the CDR3: TGTGCCAGCAGTGAATCCGTTTATCCGGGACAGGCGAACACCGGGGAGCTGTTTTTT. The encoded protein is CASSESVYPGQANTGELFF.

This clonotype has only a few counts. CDR3 bases: TGTGCCAGCAGCTCTCGAGGAACAGTCAATGAGCAGTTCTTC. This codes for CASSSRGTVNEQFF. The V and J genes are TRBV11-3 and TRBJ2-1; D is ambiguous. The CDR3 is 14 residues long. In germline, CDR1 is SGHNT, CDR2 YENEEA. Deletions cut 4 bases from V and 6 bases from J, with 13 bases between. Using reference TRBV11-3 and TRBJ2-1 for the parts outside the CDR3, the full variable domain is EAGVVQSPRYKIIEKKQPVAFWCNPISGHNTLYWYLQNLGQGPELLIRYENEEAVDDSQLPKDRFSAERLKGVDSTLKIQPAELGDSAVYLCASSSRGTVNEQFFGPGTRLTVL.

The chain uses TRBV12-3 or TRBV12-4 and TRBJ1-6; the D gene is possibly TRBD1 (5 bases). V lost 1 base and J 10 bases, leaving 11 bases between the germline ends. The CDR3 runs to 14 residues. This CDR3 is CASSLGGGGSPLHF. The CDR3 coding sequence is TGTGCCAGCAGTTTAGGTGGGGGGGGATCACCCCTCCACTTT.

The sample holds a few counts of this clonotype. This sequence joins TRBV20-1 and TRBJ1-1; D gene unclear. CDR1 DFQATT and CDR2 SNEGSKA come from the germline V gene (reference sequence). The CDR3 covers 15 residues. Between the trimmed V and J ends, which lost 2 bases and 3 bases, there was a span of 16 bases. Written as DNA, the CDR3 is TGCAGTGCTAGACGGACGGGGATAGAGGACACTGAAGCTTTCTTT. This gives the protein CSARRTGIEDTEAFF.

This clonotype has just a few counts. The genes are TRBV29-1 and TRBJ2-5; D perhaps matches TRBD1 (6 bases). The germline V gene encodes CDR1 SQVTM and CDR2 ANQGSEA. Trimming removed 5 bases from V and 0 bases from J, with 19 bases in between. The CDR3 has 16 residues. For the CDR3, the DNA is TGCAGCGTTATTCCAGGGGTGTCTCGGTACCAAGAGACCCAGTACTTC. The encoded protein is CSVIPGVSRYQETQYF.

The chain employs TRBV2 and TRBJ1-1; D not resolved. This CDR3 has 11 amino acids. CDR1 is SNHLY, CDR2 FYNNEI, per germline. Trimming stripped 7 bases from V and 1 base from J, with 4 bases between. The CDR3 reads CASKKNTEAFF. CDR3 DNA sequence: TGTGCCAGCAAGAAGAACACTGAAGCTTTCTTT.

To note about this clonotype: One end of the junction does not line up with germline, which may come from a read error. The rearrangement links TRBV12-3 or TRBV12-4 to TRBJ2-7; D remains unclear. The DNA end favors TRBJ2-5, so the J call may be wrong. The CDR3 runs to 14 residues. For the CDR3, the DNA is TGTGCCGGCAGTTTAGTGGCAGGTGGGGAGACCCAGTACTTC. Encoded protein: CAGSLVAGGETQYF.

The genes are TRBV28 and TRBJ1-5; maybe TRBD1 (6 bases). Trimming took 5 bases from V and 0 from J, leaving 11 bases between them. Germline V CDR1 and CDR2: MDHEN, SYDVKM. The CDR3 length is 15 residues. DNA of the CDR3: TGTGCCAGCAGTCAGGACAGTTCTAGCAATCAGCCCCAGCATTTT. It translates to CASSQDSSSNQPQHF.

The genes are TRBV27 and TRBJ2-3, with 8 bases fitting TRBD2. The germline V gene has CDR1 MNHEY and CDR2 SMNVEV (reference sequence). Germline trimming cut 2 bases from V and 1 base from J; bases unmatched to any gene: 5. The CDR3 spans 16 residues. This chain's CDR3 is CASSLVMTSGTDTQYF. CDR3 sequence (DNA): TGTGCCAGCAGTTTAGTTATGACTAGCGGCACAGATACGCAGTATTTT.

The chain joins TRBV28 to TRBJ2-3; 7 nucleotides align to TRBD1. This CDR3 contains 17 residues. Per the germline V gene, CDR1 is MDHEN and CDR2 is SYDVKM. With V trimmed by 8 bases and J by 2 bases, 16 bases remained unmatched. Here the CDR3 DNA reads TGTGCCAGCCGACAAGGGCAGGGGGTAGTGGCCACAGATACGCAGTATTTT. Translation gives CASRQGQGVVATDTQYF. Full variable domain (missing parts from reference TRBV28 and TRBJ2-3): DVKVTQSSRYLVKRTGEKVFLECVQDMDHENMFWYRQDPGLGLRLIYFSYDVKMKEKGDIPEGYSVSREKKERFSLILESASTNQTSMYLCASRQGQGVVATDTQYFGPGTRLTVL.

This clonotype was observed a handful of times. This sequence joins TRBV14 and TRBJ2-4, with 8 bases that match TRBD2. CDR3 length: 16 amino acids. The germline V gene has CDR1 SGHDN and CDR2 FVKESK. Germline trimming cut 4 bases from V and 4 bases from J; bases unmatched to any gene: 9. CDR3 nucleotides: TGTGCCAGCAGCCTCGGGACTAGGCCCACTAAAAACATTCAGTACTTC. Its protein product is CASSLGTRPTKNIQYF. Combining the CDR3 with reference TRBV14 and TRBJ2-4 gives the whole variable domain EAGVTQFPSHSVIEKGQTVTLRCDPISGHDNLYWYRRVMGKEIKFLLHFVKESKQDESGMPNNRFLAERTGGTYSTLKVQPAELEDSGVYFCASSLGTRPTKNIQYFGAGTRLSVL.

V is TRBV11-2 and J is TRBJ2-3, with a tentative D call TRBD2 (6 bases). Germline V gives CDR1 SGHAT, CDR2 FQNNGV. The CDR3 loop spans 13 amino acids. Trimming shortened V by 10 bases and J by 4 bases, and 15 bases separated the two germline ends. CDR3 protein: CATGSGPADTQYF. As DNA, the CDR3 is TGTGCCACCGGGAGCGGCCCAGCAGATACGCAGTATTTT.

This chain links TRBV28 with TRBJ1-6; the D is unclear. V was trimmed by 6 bases and J by 3 bases, leaving 15 bases between them. The length of the CDR3 is 16 residues. In germline, CDR1 is MDHEN, CDR2 SYDVKM. CDR3 residues: CASSSPRRIYNSPLHF. The CDR3 DNA reads as TGTGCCAGCAGCTCTCCAAGACGGATCTATAATTCACCCCTCCACTTT.